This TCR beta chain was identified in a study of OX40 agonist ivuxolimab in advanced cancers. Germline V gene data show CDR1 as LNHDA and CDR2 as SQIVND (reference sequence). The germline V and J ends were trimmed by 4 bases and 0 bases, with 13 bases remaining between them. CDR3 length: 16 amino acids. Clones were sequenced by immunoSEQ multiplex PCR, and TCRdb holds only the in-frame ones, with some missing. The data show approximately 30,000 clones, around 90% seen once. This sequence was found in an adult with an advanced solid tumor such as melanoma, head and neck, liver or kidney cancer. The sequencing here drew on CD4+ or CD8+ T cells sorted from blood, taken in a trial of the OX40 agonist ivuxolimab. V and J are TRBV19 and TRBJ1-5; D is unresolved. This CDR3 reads CASSNPRSPSNQPQHF. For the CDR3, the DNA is TGTGCCAGTAGTAATCCCAGGTCTCCTAGCAATCAGCCCCAGCATTTT.